This passage covers 26 T cell receptor beta chains from one sample sequenced in a study of PD-1 blockade in mismatch repair-deficient tumors. Using immunoSEQ multiplex PCR, the repertoire was profiled, and TCRdb retains in-frame clones only, with some absent. The sample consists of 30,000 to 35,000 clones, around 80% of them appearing once. The sample consisted of PBMCs, taken less than 7 weeks after starting pembrolizumab. These receptors were taken from an adult with mismatch repair-deficient cancer.

The V gene is TRBV28, the J gene TRBJ1-2; 7 positions agree with TRBD1. Per the germline V gene, CDR1 is MDHEN and CDR2 is SYDVKM. The CDR3 totals 13 residues. V lost 7 bases and J lost 7; bases outside the gene matches: 9. CDR3 sequence: CASTLQGSGGYTF. In DNA form, the CDR3 reads TGTGCCAGCACCCTACAGGGGAGTGGTGGCTACACCTTC.

This chain links TRBV5-1 with TRBJ2-1, with D possibly being TRBD1 (5 bases). The germline gives CDR1 SGHRS, CDR2 YFSETQ. Trimming stripped 1 base from V and 2 bases from J, with 7 bases between. CDR3 size: 14 residues. In DNA, the CDR3 is TGCGCCAGCAGCTTGCAGGGCGCCTACAATGAGCAGTTCTTC. It encodes CASSLQGAYNEQFF.

The chain joins TRBV4-2 to TRBJ1-2; D possibly corresponds to TRBD1 (6 bases). Per germline, CDR1 LGHNA and CDR2 YNFKEQ. The CDR3 contains 18 residues. The V and J ends lost 2 bases and 0 bases respectively, with 19 bases between them. The CDR3: CASSQNLGRGGPNYGYTF. In DNA, the CDR3 is TGTGCCAGCAGCCAAAACCTCGGACGCGGGGGCCCTAACTATGGCTACACCTTC.

This clone appeared a single time. The gene calls are TRBV19 and TRBJ2-3; TRBD1 aligns across 8 bases. The V segment lost 6 bases and the J segment 4 bases; nucleotides outside the gene matches: 3. Germline CDR1 LNHDA, CDR2 SQIVND (reference sequence). The CDR3 totals 13 residues. Written as DNA, the CDR3 is TGTGCCAGTAGCAGGGGGCACGCAGATACGCAGTATTTT. It translates to CASSRGHADTQYF.

The gene calls are TRBV19 and TRBJ1-2, with a possible D match to TRBD1 (6 bases). Per germline, CDR1 LNHDA and CDR2 SQIVND (reference sequence). V dropped 5 bases and J dropped 7 bases, with 14 bases sitting between them. The CDR3 spans 13 residues. The CDR3 coding sequence is TGTGCCAGTAGTCTGGACAGAAGCTTTGGCTACACCTTC. Its protein is CASSLDRSFGYTF.

The chain employs TRBV6-5 and TRBJ2-3, with 7 bases matching TRBD2. Per the germline V gene, CDR1 is MNHEY and CDR2 is SVGAGI. CDR3 length: 15 residues. V lost 5 bases, J lost 2 bases, and 7 bases stayed unmatched. The CDR3 DNA sequence: TGTGCCAGCAGTCCGCGGGGGACCTTCACAGATACGCAGTATTTT. Amino acids: CASSPRGTFTDTQYF.

The chain has TRBV5-8 and TRBJ2-3, with 8 bases matching TRBD2. The CDR3 is 14 amino acids. The germline gives CDR1 SGHTS, CDR2 YDEGEE. V lost 2 bases to trimming and J lost 3 bases; unmatched junction nucleotides: 2. CDR3 sequence reads: CASSLGLATDTQYF. CDR3 in DNA: TGTGCCAGCAGCTTAGGACTAGCAACAGATACGCAGTATTTT.

This clone occurred once. The V and J genes are TRBV30 and TRBJ2-5, with D perhaps matching TRBD1 (5 bases). The end of the DNA fits TRBJ2-7 better, so the J call may be wrong. This CDR3 region has 13 residues. CDR1 and CDR2 (germline): GTSNPN, SVGIG (reference sequence). Written as DNA, the CDR3 is TGTGCCTGGAGTGGACAGATACTTTACGAGCAGTACTTC. Translating it yields CAWSGQILYEQYF.

The CDR3 protein is CASSLVIWGGADTGELFF. The CDR3 region has the DNA TGCGCCAGCAGCTTGGTGATTTGGGGGGGCGCGGACACCGGGGAGCTGTTTTTT. V gene TRBV5-1 combines with J gene TRBJ2-2, with TRBD2 as a possible D gene (7 bases). This CDR3 has 18 residues. V shed 0 bases and J shed 3 bases, with 18 bases lying between them. Germline V gives CDR1 SGHRS, CDR2 YFSETQ.

This clone was counted only a few times. V gene TRBV5-1 combines with J gene TRBJ2-7, with TRBD2 as a possible D gene (7 bases). Germline V gene lookup returns CDR1 SGHRS and CDR2 YFSETQ. Trimming left V 4 bases short and J 1 base short, with 15 bases between. The length of the CDR3 is 15 residues. CDR3 coding DNA: TGCGCCAGCAGCCTTGGCGGGGGCCATTCCTACGAGCAGTACTTC. Its translation is CASSLGGGHSYEQYF.

V and J are TRBV15 and TRBJ2-5; D is possibly TRBD2 (6 bases). Trimming took off 0 bases at V and 2 bases at J, with 10 bases between the two ends. The CDR3 is made up of 15 amino acids. The germline V gene encodes CDR1 LNHNV and CDR2 YYDKDF (reference sequence). CDR3: CATSRDRAGQETQYF. CDR3 DNA: TGTGCCACCAGCAGAGATCGGGCGGGACAAGAGACCCAGTACTTC.

The chain carries TRBV27 and TRBJ2-1; D is perhaps TRBD1 (5 bases). The length of the CDR3 is 13 residues. Germline lookup yields CDR1 MNHEY and CDR2 SMNVEV (reference sequence). Deletions cut 6 bases from V and 5 bases from J, with 11 bases between. CDR3 loop: CASRILGHNEQFF. The CDR3 DNA reads as TGTGCCAGCAGGATCCTGGGGCACAATGAGCAGTTCTTC.

In the case of this clone: This is likely a read error, given that the CDR3 carries no conserved phenylalanine or tryptophan at its end. The DNA is omitted, as the CDR3 cannot be located on it reliably, and the CDR3 follows TCRdb's listing. The chain uses TRBV20-1 and TRBJ1-6. CDR1 is DFQATT, CDR2 SNEGSKA, per germline (reference sequence). The CDR3 comprises 10 residues, both ends counted. CDR3 sequence reads: CSARDPGGAA.

The rearrangement links TRBV4-2 to TRBJ2-5; 9 bases agree with TRBD2. The germline V gene has CDR1 LGHNA and CDR2 YNFKEQ. Trimming removed 0 bases from V and 8 bases from J; junction bases left unmatched: 7. The CDR3 sequence is 15 residues long. This CDR3 is CASSQDLSSGNTQYF. The CDR3 DNA reads TGTGCCAGCAGCCAAGATCTTTCTAGCGGGAACACCCAGTACTTC.

The J gene is TRBJ1-4, the V gene TRBV10-3; D gene ambiguous. V lost 0 bases to trimming and J lost 3 bases, with 5 bases between them. This CDR3 spans 14 amino acids. The V gene's germline CDR1 is ENHRY and CDR2 SYGVKD. CDR3 in amino acids: CAISESEANEKLFF. The DNA for the CDR3 is TGTGCCATCAGTGAGTCCGAGGCTAATGAAAAACTGTTTTTT.

The V gene is TRBV5-1, the J gene TRBJ2-2; 8 nucleotides line up with TRBD1. The CDR3 is made up of 14 amino acids. Trimming cost V 5 bases and J 5 bases; bases outside gene matches: 5. Germline loops: CDR1 SGHRS, CDR2 YFSETQ. CDR3 sequence reads: CASRTGDYTGELFF. The CDR3 coding sequence is TGCGCCAGCAGGACAGGGGATTATACCGGGGAGCTGTTTTTT.

The V gene is TRBV7-6, the J gene TRBJ2-1, with 14 bases matching TRBD2. CDR3 length: 17 amino acids. Germline V gene data show CDR1 as SGHVS and CDR2 as FNYEAQ. V lost 4 bases and J lost 6; bases outside the gene matches: 8. CDR3 region: CASSSGLAGDYSNEQFF. DNA of the CDR3: TGTGCCAGCAGCTCGGGACTAGCGGGAGATTACTCCAATGAGCAGTTCTTC.

The rearrangement uses TRBV28 and TRBJ1-1; TRBD1 agrees at 11 bases. Trimming removed 3 bases from V and 7 bases from J; junction bases left unmatched: 19. In germline, CDR1 is MDHEN, CDR2 SYDVKM. The CDR3 runs 19 residues. The CDR3 region has the DNA TGTGCCAGCAGTTTCGGCGTAACCGGACAGGGGGCGCGAGGTGATGAAGCTTTCTTT. Translating gives CASSFGVTGQGARGDEAFF.

The J gene is TRBJ1-4, the V gene TRBV30; TRBD1 matches at 7 bases. The CDR3 spans 13 residues. Germline CDR1 is GTSNPN and CDR2 is SVGIG (reference sequence). Trimming took 6 bases from V and 4 from J; bases not matched to a gene: 5. CDR3 DNA: TGTGCCTGCACAGGGGTGCTTAATGAAAAACTGTTTTTT. Its protein is CACTGVLNEKLFF.

The V and J genes are TRBV5-5 and TRBJ1-3, with D hard to call. The CDR3 spans 14 residues. The germline V and J ends were trimmed by 4 bases and 5 bases, with 13 bases remaining between them. The germline V gene encodes CDR1 SGHKS and CDR2 YYEKEE (reference sequence). In nucleotides, the CDR3 is TGTGCCAGCAGCGCGCTACAGCAACGAAACACCATATATTTT. It yields the protein CASSALQQRNTIYF. The variable domain in full, completed from reference TRBV5-5 and TRBJ1-3, reads DAGVTQSPTHLIKTRGQQVTLRCSPISGHKSVSWYQQVLGQGPQFIFQYYEKEERGRGNFPDRFSARQFPNYSSELNVNALLLGDSALYLCASSALQQRNTIYFGEGSWLTVV.

This clone has only one observation. V gene TRBV4-1 combines with J gene TRBJ1-1; 8 positions match TRBD1. The V and J ends lost 4 bases and 2 bases, in that order; junction bases with no gene match: 6. CDR1 is MGHRA, CDR2 YSYEKL, per germline. CDR3 length: 15 residues. The CDR3 region has the DNA TGCGCCAGCAGCCCGGGACAGGAGAGAAACACTGAAGCTTTCTTT. It yields the protein CASSPGQERNTEAFF.

The V call is TRBV5-1, the J call TRBJ2-1; 9 nucleotides agree with TRBD2. Germline V gene sequence: CDR1 SGHRS, CDR2 YFSETQ. Trimming at V came to 0 bases and at J to 10 bases, leaving 11 bases not matched to a gene. The CDR3 is 16 amino acids. The CDR3 nucleotides are TGCGCCAGCAGCTTGGAGGGGACTAGCATAAGAACGGAGCAGTTCTTC. Translated: CASSLEGTSIRTEQFF.

The rearrangement joins TRBV6-5 to TRBJ2-5; 9 nucleotides line up with TRBD1. From germline, CDR1 is MNHEY and CDR2 SVGAGI. V lost 2 bases to trimming and J lost 4 bases; unmatched junction nucleotides: 8. The CDR3 loop spans 16 amino acids. CDR3 in amino acids: CASSYRGDRVGETQYF. The CDR3 DNA reads as TGTGCCAGCAGTTACAGGGGGGACAGGGTAGGAGAGACCCAGTACTTC.

The V gene is TRBV7-8, the J gene TRBJ2-3; D is unresolved. The CDR3 runs to 16 residues. V lost 5 bases and J lost 2, with 17 bases in between. Germline assignment: CDR1 SGHVS and CDR2 FQNEAQ. CDR3 bases: TGTGCCAGCAGCATAAAGCCTGGGCCCCCCACAGATACGCAGTATTTT. Translation: CASSIKPGPPTDTQYF.

Written as DNA, the CDR3 is TGTGCCAGCAGCGCGGGACAGGGGGTCAATCAGCCCCAGCATTTT. This translates into CASSAGQGVNQPQHF. The chain has TRBV5-6 and TRBJ1-5, with 11 bases identical to TRBD1. With 4 bases clipped from V and 3 bases from J, the junction kept 3 bases outside the gene matches. In germline, CDR1 is SGHDT, CDR2 YYEEEE. The CDR3 consists of 15 residues. The full variable domain, with the rest looked up from reference TRBV5-6 and TRBJ1-5, is DAGVTQSPTHLIKTRGQQVTLRCSPKSGHDTVSWYQQALGQGPQFIFQYYEEEERQRGNFPDRFSGHQFPNYSSELNVNALLLGDSALYLCASSAGQGVNQPQHFGDGTRLSIL.

The V call is TRBV18, the J call TRBJ2-3; D is unclear. From germline, CDR1 is KGHSH and CDR2 LQKENI. The CDR3 has 13 amino acids. Trimming pared 6 bases from V and 0 bases from J, leaving 7 bases between. CDR3 protein: CASSPTSTDTQYF. DNA of the CDR3: TGTGCCAGCTCCCCGACTAGCACAGATACGCAGTATTTT.